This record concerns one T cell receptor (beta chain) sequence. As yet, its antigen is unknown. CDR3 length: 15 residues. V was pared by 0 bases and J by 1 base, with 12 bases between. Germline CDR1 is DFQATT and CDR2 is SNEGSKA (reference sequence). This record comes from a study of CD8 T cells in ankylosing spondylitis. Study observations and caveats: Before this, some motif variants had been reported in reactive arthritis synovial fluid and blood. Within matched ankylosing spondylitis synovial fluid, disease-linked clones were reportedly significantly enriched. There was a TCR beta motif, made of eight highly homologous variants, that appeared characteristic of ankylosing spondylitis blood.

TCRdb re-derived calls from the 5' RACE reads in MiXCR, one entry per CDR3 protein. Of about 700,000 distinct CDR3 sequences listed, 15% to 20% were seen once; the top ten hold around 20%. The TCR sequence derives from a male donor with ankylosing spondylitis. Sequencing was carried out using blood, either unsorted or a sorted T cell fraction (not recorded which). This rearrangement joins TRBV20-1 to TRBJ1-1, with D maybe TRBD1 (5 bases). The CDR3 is CSARDLRDGNTEAFF. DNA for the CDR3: TGCAGTGCTAGAGATCTGAGGGACGGGAACACTGAAGCTTTCTTT.